This TCR beta chain was observed in a study of shared clonotypes between healthy human individuals. Regarding the study as a whole: Only blood samples were collected, and tissue repertoires likely differ. Sorted-subset sequencing was shown by rarefaction to be incomplete despite large depth.

Sequencing used immunoSEQ multiplex PCR; TCRdb keeps in-frame clones, though not all of them. The sample has some 1.4 million clones; around 97% are singletons. Details on this clone: Its cognate antigen is unknown.

The source material was naive CD4+ T cells sorted from blood. Subset: CD45RA+ positively selected. The clonotype originates from a man younger than 40 in good health.

The CDR3 region is CSGGLAGAYNEQFF. For the CDR3, the DNA is TGCAGCGGGGGACTAGCGGGGGCCTACAATGAGCAGTTCTTC. The rearrangement links TRBV29-1 to TRBJ2-1, with TRBD2 identical over 14 bases. The trim removed 7 bases at V and 2 bases at J, leaving 1 base unmatched. CDR3 length equals 14 residues. Germline CDR1 is SQVTM and CDR2 is ANQGSEA.